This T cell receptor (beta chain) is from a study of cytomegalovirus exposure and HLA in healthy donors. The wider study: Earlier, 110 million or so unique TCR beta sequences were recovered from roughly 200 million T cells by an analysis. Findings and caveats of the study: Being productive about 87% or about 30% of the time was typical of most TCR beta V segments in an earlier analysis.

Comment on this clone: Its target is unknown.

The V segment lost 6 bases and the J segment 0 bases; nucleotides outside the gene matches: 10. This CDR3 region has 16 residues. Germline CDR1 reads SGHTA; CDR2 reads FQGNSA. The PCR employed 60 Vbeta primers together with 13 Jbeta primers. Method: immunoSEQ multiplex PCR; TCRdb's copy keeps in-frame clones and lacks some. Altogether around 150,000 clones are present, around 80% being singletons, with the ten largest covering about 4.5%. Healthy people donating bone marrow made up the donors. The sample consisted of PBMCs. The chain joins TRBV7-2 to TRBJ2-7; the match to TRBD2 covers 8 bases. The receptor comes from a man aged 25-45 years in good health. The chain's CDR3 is CASRPTSGTASYEQYF. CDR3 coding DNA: TGTGCCAGCAGGCCTACTAGCGGTACGGCCTCCTACGAGCAGTACTTC.